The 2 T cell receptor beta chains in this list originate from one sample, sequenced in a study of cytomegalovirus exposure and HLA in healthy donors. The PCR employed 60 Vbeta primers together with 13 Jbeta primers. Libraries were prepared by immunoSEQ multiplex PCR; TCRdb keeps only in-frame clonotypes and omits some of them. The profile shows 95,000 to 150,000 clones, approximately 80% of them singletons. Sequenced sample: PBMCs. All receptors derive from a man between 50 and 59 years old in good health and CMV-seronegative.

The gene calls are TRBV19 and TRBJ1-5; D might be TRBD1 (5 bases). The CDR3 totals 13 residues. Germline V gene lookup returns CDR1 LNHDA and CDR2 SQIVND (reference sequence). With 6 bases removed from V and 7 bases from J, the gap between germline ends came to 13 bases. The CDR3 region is CASSQQKGQPQHF. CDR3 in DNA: TGTGCCAGTAGCCAACAAAAGGGGCAGCCCCAGCATTTT.

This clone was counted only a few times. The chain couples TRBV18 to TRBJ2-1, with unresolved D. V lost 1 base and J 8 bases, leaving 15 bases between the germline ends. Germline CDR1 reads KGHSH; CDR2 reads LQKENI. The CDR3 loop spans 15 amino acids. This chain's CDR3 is CASSPRSLVMHEQFF. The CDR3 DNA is TGTGCCAGCTCACCACGGAGCCTAGTTATGCATGAGCAGTTCTTC.